A selection of T cell receptor beta chains follows, all from one sample in a study of Tregs in tolerant kidney transplant recipients. Clones were read by immunoSEQ multiplex PCR, and TCRdb kept only the in-frame ones, dropping some. The sample comprises more than 90,000 clones, about 91% of which are singletons, and approximately 0.6% rests with the top ten. The sample comprised CD4+ T cells from blood. The receptors come from a human donor in good health. Each CDR3 is given with its conserved first and last residue. Rows may omit the clone size; those that give it use once, few, many or a size class.

cdr3_length j_call clone_size v_call cdr3_aa
13 TRBJ1-6 NA TRBV7-9 CASSGDRNSPLHF
18 TRBJ2-3 NA TRBV7-6 CASSLGISGSWGTDTQYF
15 TRBJ1-5 NA TRBV6-1 CASSPRDHAFQPQHF
16 TRBJ1-1 NA TRBV13 CASSSTRGQGNTEAFF
17 TRBJ1-3 few TRBV13 CASSSKNRGHSGNTIYF
14 TRBJ2-5 NA TRBV7-8 CASSLAFIAETQYF
12 TRBJ2-7 NA TRBV10-2 CASSTQGLEQYF
14 TRBJ2-3 few TRBV5-1 CASNRGSEADTQYF
16 TRBJ2-7 NA TRBV2 CASSEALLAGAYEQYF
12 TRBJ1-2 few TRBV29-1 CSVEGHSGGYTF
13 TRBJ1-4 NA TRBV4-1 CASSQDREGRLFF
14 TRBJ2-7 NA TRBV5-1 CASSFGQASYEQYF
13 TRBJ2-7 once TRBV10-1 CASREGVAYEQYF
15 TRBJ2-5 NA TRBV29-1 CSVDPRAGWQETQYF
14 TRBJ1-4 NA TRBV28 CASSETGGREKLFF
15 TRBJ2-5 once TRBV10-1 CASSDSYQGGETQYF
14 TRBJ2-2 NA TRBV9 CASSVRQSTGELFF
15 TRBJ2-3 once TRBV7-6 CASSSWTGKTDTQYF
12 TRBJ2-5 NA TRBV29-1 CSVDDRRETQYF
11 TRBJ2-5 NA TRBV25-1 CASRGGETQYF
12 TRBJ2-5 NA TRBV6-5 CASQGVWETQYF
14 TRBJ2-7 NA TRBV9 CASSVEEGRVEQYF
15 TRBJ2-4 NA TRBV19 CASSRVELAKNIQYF
14 TRBJ1-1 NA TRBV6-5 CASSYTVLDTEAFF
14 TRBJ2-1 NA TRBV9 CASSVGGGNNEQFF
13 TRBJ1-5 NA TRBV18 CASSPGQNQPQHF
13 TRBJ2-5 NA TRBV7-8 CASSGGQQETQYF
15 TRBJ2-1 NA TRBV7-2 CASSHPITRRLEQFF
13 TRBJ1-4 NA TRBV6-6 CASPRVVNEKLFF
11 TRBJ1-1 once TRBV5-8 CASSWGHEAFF
15 TRBJ2-7 NA TRBV9 CASSVESGPYYEQYF
15 TRBJ2-7 once TRBV19 CASSILAGRTYEQYF
15 TRBJ2-1 NA TRBV5-1 CASSLGELFDNEQFF
16 TRBJ2-3 NA TRBV28 CASSLVQGDFTDTQYF
13 TRBJ1-5 once TRBV29-1 CSVTPSSNQPQHF
15 TRBJ1-2 NA TRBV10-3 CAISESTGQNYGYTF
14 TRBJ1-1 NA TRBV14 CASSRTRAPTEAFF
17 TRBJ2-3 NA TRBV9 CASSSGRGADSTDTQYF
13 TRBJ2-3 NA TRBV7-2 CASSSQLGDTQYF
15 TRBJ1-1 NA TRBV5-6 CASSAPGEGNTEAFF
14 TRBJ1-2 NA TRBV7-9 CASSLFNTDYGYTF
13 TRBJ1-5 NA TRBV5-1 CASSATGSQPQHF
17 TRBJ2-3 once TRBV18 CASSPRTSGSRTDTQYF
15 TRBJ1-2 NA TRBV5-1 CASSSGRGFGYGYTF
13 TRBJ2-5 NA TRBV5-4 CASSPDRVETQYF
14 TRBJ1-1 few TRBV5-1 CASSLITGGTEAFF
15 TRBJ2-7 NA TRBV7-2 CASSPRMGRSYEQYF
15 TRBJ1-1 once TRBV5-6 CASSPRGGSNTEAFF
13 TRBJ1-1 few TRBV14 CASSRGMNTEAFF
14 TRBJ1-5 NA TRBV5-6 CASSRRGGDQPQHF
17 TRBJ2-2 NA TRBV10-2 CASSDFNPGQSTGELFF
18 TRBJ1-5 NA TRBV18 CASSPRGQGVRSNQPQHF
16 TRBJ2-3 once TRBV6-6 CASSYSAGHSTDTQYF
17 TRBJ2-6 NA TRBV30 CAWSSTGRGRRANVLTF